Shown below are 3 T cell receptor beta chains from a single sample sequenced in a study of CD8 T cells in ankylosing spondylitis. TCRdb reprocessed the 5' RACE reads with MiXCR, giving one entry per CDR3 protein. The table records approximately 520,000 distinct CDR3 sequences, about 5% of them present only once. Whole-study findings and limits: Seemingly characteristic of ankylosing spondylitis blood was a TCR beta motif consisting of about 8 highly homologous variants.

Their target antigens are unknown. The specimen sequenced was blood, either unsorted or a sorted T cell fraction (not recorded which). The receptors stem from a male donor with ankylosing spondylitis.

This clonotype appeared many times. The rearrangement uses TRBV27 and TRBJ2-2; D gene uncertain. Germline CDR1 reads MNHEY; CDR2 reads SMNVEV (reference sequence). This CDR3 is built from 16 residues. V lost 5 bases to trimming and J lost 1 base, with 14 bases between them. The chain's CDR3 is CASSSPRSRNTGELFF. The CDR3 DNA is TGTGCCAGCAGTAGCCCTAGATCAAGGAACACCGGGGAGCTGTTTTTT.

CDR3: CASSEWERTEAFF. The CDR3 DNA is TGTGCCAGCAGTGAGTGGGAGCGGACTGAAGCTTTCTTT. The chain employs TRBV2 and TRBJ1-1; D is unresolved. Germline V CDR1 and CDR2: SNHLY, FYNNEI. The CDR3 is 13 amino acids. V lost 3 bases, J lost 5 bases, and 10 bases lay in between.

This clonotype was detected many times. The chain is built from TRBV5-1 and TRBJ1-4; D is possibly TRBD1 (5 bases). Germline V gene data show CDR1 as SGHRS and CDR2 as YFSETQ. The length of the CDR3 is 15 residues. V shed 2 bases and J shed 8 bases, with 16 bases lying between them. Here the CDR3 reads CASSFYAGKEEKLFF. In nucleotides, the CDR3 is TGCGCCAGCAGCTTTTACGCAGGGAAAGAAGAAAAACTGTTTTTT.